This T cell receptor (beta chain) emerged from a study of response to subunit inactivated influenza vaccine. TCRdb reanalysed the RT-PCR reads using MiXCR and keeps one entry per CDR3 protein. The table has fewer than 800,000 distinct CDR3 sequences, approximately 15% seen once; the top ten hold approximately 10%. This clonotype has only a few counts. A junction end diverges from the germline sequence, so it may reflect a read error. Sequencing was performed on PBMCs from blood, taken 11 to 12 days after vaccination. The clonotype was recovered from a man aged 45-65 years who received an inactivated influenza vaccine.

The CDR3 loop reads CASSITSGSKTGELFF. CDR3 bases: TGTGCCAGCAGCATAACTAGCGGGAGTAAGACCGGGGAGCTGTTTTTT. V and J are TRBV7-3 and TRBJ2-2; 11 positions match TRBD2. The germline V gene encodes CDR1 SGHTA and CDR2 FQGTGA. This CDR3 is built from 16 residues.